These 4 T cell receptor beta chains originate from one sample sequenced in a study of molecular identifiers for immune sequencing clone quantification (dated by TCRdb to the late 2010s). Library construction relied on PCR. The data were produced on an Illumina HiSeq 4000. TCRdb ran its own pipeline on the public reads, namely fastp trimming at Q25 and MiXCR clone calling, and kept in-frame beta chains. For every CDR3 protein sequence, its rows merge into one entry that carries the most common genes and DNA. In this sample the table shows about half a million distinct CDR3 sequences, about 21% of which occur a single time. In total, the top ten clones hold under 0.85% of the sample. Sequenced sample: naive CD8+ T cells from blood, with Jurkat cell RNA spiked in. Sample cell subset or site, as interpreted from the label and publication: FACS-sorted CD8+CD4-CCR7+CD45RA+ naive T cells. The source is a human donor in good health. Some libraries in this study had Jurkat cell RNA spiked in.

This clonotype was counted at least ten times. The J gene is TRBJ1-2, the V gene TRBV29-1; tentative D call: TRBD1 (6 bases). The ends were cut back, 4 bases at V and 5 bases at J, with 14 bases in the middle. Germline V gives CDR1 SQVTM, CDR2 ANQGSEA. The CDR3 runs 13 residues. CDR3 loop: CSVGRTDNYGYTF. CDR3 DNA sequence: TGCAGCGTTGGTCGGACAGATAATTATGGCTACACCTTC.

There are a few counts of this clonotype. The chain is built from TRBV19 and TRBJ1-1; the D gene is possibly TRBD1 (6 bases). Germline V lookup: CDR1 LNHDA, CDR2 SQIVND (reference sequence). The CDR3 loop spans 15 amino acids. Trimming cost V 2 bases and J 2 bases, with 12 bases left between them. The CDR3 DNA sequence: TGTGCCAGTAGTATACCGCCGACAGGCAACACTGAAGCTTTCTTT. Residues: CASSIPPTGNTEAFF. The full variable domain, with the rest looked up from reference TRBV19 and TRBJ1-1, is DGGITQSPKYLFRKEGQNVTLSCEQNLNHDAMYWYRQDPGQGLRLIYYSQIVNDFQKGDIAEGYSVSREKKESFPLTVTSAQKNPTAFYLCASSIPPTGNTEAFFGQGTRLTVV.

This clonotype came up many times. This chain links TRBV12-3 or TRBV12-4 with TRBJ2-5, with D unresolved. Deletions cut 6 bases from V and 5 bases from J, with 10 bases between. The CDR3 length is 12 residues. The CDR3 loop reads CASSSLSETQYF. The CDR3 bases are TGTGCCAGCAGCTCTCTTTCCGAGACCCAGTACTTC.

Remarks on this clonotype: Just one base apart from a much larger clone, this may be a read error. This sequence joins TRBV6-5 and TRBJ1-4; 7 bases fit TRBD1. Germline values: CDR1 MNHEY, CDR2 SVGAGI. CDR3 size: 17 residues. CDR3 amino acids: CASSRRDSRNPDEKLSF. The CDR3 DNA reads TGTGCCAGCAGTCGCCGGGACAGCCGCAATCCTGATGAAAAACTGTCTTTT.